A selection of T cell receptor beta chains follows, all from one sample in a study of early T cells in non-severe SARS-CoV-2 infection. TCRdb redid the calling of the 5' RACE reads with MiXCR, one entry per CDR3 protein. The table records around 92,000 distinct CDR3 sequences, around 10% of them present only once. Sequencing input: whole blood. These receptors all come from an adult who was a healthcare worker with PCR-confirmed SARS-CoV-2 infection or an uninfected control (not recorded which). Both conserved end residues are part of each CDR3.

V: TRBV6-5; CDR3: CASSLPKRGANEKLFF
V: TRBV20-1; CDR3: CSARLAQQYF
V: TRBV7-9; CDR3: CASSLLGTLSYNEQFF
V: TRBV18; CDR3: CASSPRGGNQPQHF
V: TRBV19; CDR3: CASSRTENYGYTF
V: TRBV7-2; CDR3: CASSLMETQYF
V: TRBV30; CDR3: CAWSDGTSGTDTQYF
V: TRBV20-1; CDR3: CSARGGLTGIHGNTEAFF
V: TRBV15; CDR3: CATSRDRPAPYEQYF
V: TRBV28; CDR3: CASSSLAIGTYEQYF
V: TRBV5-1; CDR3: CASKGISTNEKLFF
V: TRBV18; CDR3: CASSRGQGARTGELFF
V: TRBV2; CDR3: CASSPGEETQYF
V: TRBV29-1; CDR3: CSVEKFQPLPGQGDTEAFF
V: TRBV28; CDR3: CASSFMRGPLGDSGNTIYF
V: TRBV7-6; CDR3: CASSLLPGQIYEQYF
V: TRBV7-9; CDR3: CASSPGVANLQETQYF
V: TRBV20-1; CDR3: CSAGQGYGYTF
V: TRBV29-1; CDR3: CSVEGGAGLTDTQYF
V: TRBV27; CDR3: CASSSGPPKDTEAFF
V: TRBV12-3/TRBV12-4; CDR3: CASSWYTTLGGELFF
V: TRBV11-2; CDR3: CASSPDIMNTEAFF
V: TRBV10-3; CDR3: CAISEHATDTQYF
V: TRBV30; CDR3: CAWSDRQFYEQYF
V: TRBV27; CDR3: CASRGLGQGHEKLFF
V: TRBV7-9; CDR3: CASSKGDRLNTEAFF
V: TRBV9; CDR3: CASSVVGSSTDTQYF
V: TRBV2; CDR3: CASSEGPIEKLFF
V: TRBV20-1; CDR3: CSASEAFF
V: TRBV12-3/TRBV12-4; CDR3: CASSPRGEPRYEQYF
V: TRBV5-5; CDR3: CASSFQGAYEQYF
V: TRBV20-1; CDR3: CSAAGSSNEQFF
V: TRBV10-2; CDR3: CASGIGTGGGMNTEAFF
V: TRBV2; CDR3: CASRPRSYNSPLHF
V: TRBV29-1; CDR3: CSVVGLKEKLFF
V: TRBV9; CDR3: CASSTGLVTETQYF
V: TRBV11-3; CDR3: CASSLDLVRTRFYEQYF
V: TRBV9; CDR3: CASSVEGVSGNTIYF
V: TRBV20-1; CDR3: CSAGTVLIGSYEQYF
V: TRBV9; CDR3: CASSVGQGPTDGTLHF
V: TRBV30; CDR3: CAWTGGWAGGTDTQYF
V: TRBV18; CDR3: CASSPGQDTGELFF
V: TRBV7-7; CDR3: CASSRGQGPGELFF
V: TRBV28; CDR3: CASTETASNYGYTF
V: TRBV7-8; CDR3: CASSFGLAGVPKNIQYF
V: TRBV6-6; CDR3: CASSPRGESYGYTF
V: TRBV6-5; CDR3: CASSYSSSWGTEAFF
V: TRBV10-3; CDR3: CAISESRIQYF
V: TRBV11-2; CDR3: CASSLFGTGETQYF
V: TRBV7-9; CDR3: CASSRLAGGADTQYF
V: TRBV20-1; CDR3: CSARDFGGTDTQYF
V: TRBV7-9; CDR3: CASRVLNHGYTF
V: TRBV29-1; CDR3: CSVPWTDYGYTF